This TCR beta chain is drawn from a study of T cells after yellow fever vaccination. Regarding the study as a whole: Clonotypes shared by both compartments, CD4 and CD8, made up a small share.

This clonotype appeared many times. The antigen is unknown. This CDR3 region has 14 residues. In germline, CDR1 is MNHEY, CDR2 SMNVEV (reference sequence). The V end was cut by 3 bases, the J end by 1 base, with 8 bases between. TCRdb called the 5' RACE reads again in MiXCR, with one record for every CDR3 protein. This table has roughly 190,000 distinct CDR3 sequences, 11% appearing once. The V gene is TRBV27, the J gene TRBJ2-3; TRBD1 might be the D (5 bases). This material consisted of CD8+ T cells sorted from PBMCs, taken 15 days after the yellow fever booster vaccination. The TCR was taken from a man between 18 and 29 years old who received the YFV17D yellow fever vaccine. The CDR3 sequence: CASSFEGGTDTQYF. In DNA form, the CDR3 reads TGTGCCAGCAGTTTTGAAGGGGGCACAGATACGCAGTATTTT.